This TCR beta chain was sequenced during a study of blood T cell repertoires in COVID-19. Study background: The United States, Italy and Spain supplied acute and convalescent COVID-19 samples. PBMCs, B-cell-depleted T cells, or T cells were the source of the cDNA or gDNA that made up the material.

The CDR3 loop spans 14 amino acids. J was trimmed by 7 bases and V by 5 bases; bases with no gene match: 10. CDR1 is MNHEY and CDR2 is SVGAGI in the germline V gene. In the study's own analysis: How many nucleated cells were present was estimated from reference gene primer amplification. TCRdb's table, derived via immunoSEQ multiplex PCR, lists solely in-frame clones and lacks some. V and J calls and clone size are those listed in that table; D and trimming were worked out from the DNA. The sample has approximately 260,000 clones, 82% seen once. The chain uses TRBV6-5 and TRBJ1-2, with 7 bases fitting TRBD1. Sequencing used peripheral blood. This clonotype originated in a woman at least 80 years old with active or convalescent COVID-19. The chain's CDR3 is CASSQDRIEVGYTF. The CDR3 nucleotides read TGTGCCAGCAGTCAGGACAGGATCGAAGTTGGCTACACCTTC.